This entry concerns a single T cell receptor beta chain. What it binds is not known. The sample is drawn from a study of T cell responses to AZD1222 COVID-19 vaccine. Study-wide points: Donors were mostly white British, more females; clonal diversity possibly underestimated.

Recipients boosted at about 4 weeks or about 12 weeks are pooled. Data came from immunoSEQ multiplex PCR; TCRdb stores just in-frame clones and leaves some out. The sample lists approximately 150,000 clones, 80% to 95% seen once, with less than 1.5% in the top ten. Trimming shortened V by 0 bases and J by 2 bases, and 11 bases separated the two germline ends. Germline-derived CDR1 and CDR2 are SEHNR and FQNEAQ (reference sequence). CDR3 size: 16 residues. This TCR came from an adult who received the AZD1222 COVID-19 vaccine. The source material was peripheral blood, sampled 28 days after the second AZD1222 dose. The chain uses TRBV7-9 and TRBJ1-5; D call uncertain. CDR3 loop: CASSLAGRAGNQPQHF. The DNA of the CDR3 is TGTGCCAGCAGCTTAGCTGGAAGGGCGGGCAATCAGCCCCAGCATTTT.